This TCR beta chain comes out of a study of patients and donors after allogeneic stem cell transplantation. The germline gives CDR1 SEHNR, CDR2 FQNEAQ (reference sequence). The V end lost 5 bases, the J end lost 8 bases, and 19 bases lay between the germline ends. The CDR3 spans 15 residues. TCRdb fed the RT-PCR reads into MiXCR, producing one record per CDR3 protein. The sample lists 800,000 to 1,000,000 distinct CDR3 sequences, roughly 18% occurring once. The source of this sequence is a human donor who was either an allogeneic HSCT recipient or a stem cell or donor lymphocyte infusion donor (not recorded which). It is not recorded whose cells these are; they may come from a transplant donor. The chain links TRBV7-9 to TRBJ2-1; D assignment may be TRBD1 or TRBD2 (6 bases each). What was sequenced was blood, either unsorted or a sorted T cell fraction (not recorded which). CDR3 amino acids: CASSLPAPGEDEQFF. The CDR3 DNA follows: TGTGCCAGCAGCCTACCAGCTCCAGGGGAGGATGAGCAGTTCTTC.